What follows is one T cell receptor beta chain and its context. Antigen unknown. This record belongs to a study of shared clonotypes between healthy human individuals. Study results and limitations: All-four-donor shared clonotypes had higher generation probabilities than non-shared clonotypes did. Larger estimated richness was generally seen in naive subsets than in memory subsets.

Profiling relied on immunoSEQ multiplex PCR, and the TCRdb table lists in-frame clones only, not all of them. The sample shows roughly 1,800,000 clones, approximately 95% of them seen only once. Trimming removed 5 bases from V and 0 bases from J, with 17 bases in between. Germline CDR1 is SEHNR and CDR2 is FQNEAQ (reference sequence). This CDR3 is built from 16 residues. CD8 cells classed as naive were CD45RO-negative and positively selected for CCR7, excluding terminally differentiated effector memory CD45RA+ cells. The receptor was isolated from a man aged 18 to 29 in good health. The sequenced sample was naive CD8+ T cells sorted from blood. This rearrangement joins TRBV7-9 to TRBJ2-7; D perhaps matches TRBD1 (6 bases). The CDR3 loop is CASSPAGTKSSYEQYF. DNA for the CDR3: TGTGCCAGCAGCCCCGCCGGGACAAAGAGCTCCTACGAGCAGTACTTC.